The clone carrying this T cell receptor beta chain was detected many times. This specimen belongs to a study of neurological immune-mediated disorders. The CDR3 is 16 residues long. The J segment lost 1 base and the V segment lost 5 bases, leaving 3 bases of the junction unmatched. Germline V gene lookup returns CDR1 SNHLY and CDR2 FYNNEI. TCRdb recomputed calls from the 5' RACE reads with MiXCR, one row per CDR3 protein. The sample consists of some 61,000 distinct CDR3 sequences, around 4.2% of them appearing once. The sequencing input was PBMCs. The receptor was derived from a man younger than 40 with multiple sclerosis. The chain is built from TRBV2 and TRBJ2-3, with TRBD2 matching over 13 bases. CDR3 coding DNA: TGTGCCAGCAGTCAAGGACTAGCGGGGGGCACAGATACGCAGTATTTT. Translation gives CASSQGLAGGTDTQYF.